These 21 T cell receptor beta chains came from one sample sequenced in a study of T cells after yellow fever vaccination (dated by TCRdb to between 2018 and 2021). Libraries were made using 5' RACE. The instrument given in TCRdb is Illumina HiSeq 2500. The public reads were run again by TCRdb, first through fastp at Q25 and then through MiXCR, and only productive beta chains were kept. Rows are combined by CDR3 protein, so each entry shows the most common genes and DNA. In all, the sample holds some 600,000 distinct CDR3 sequences, and roughly a sixth of those were seen once. The ten largest account for 17% of the sample. The sample's treatment or condition label is to be understood as: live attenuated yellow fever vaccine strain. The sequencing here drew on PBMCs, taken more than 4 days after the first yellow fever vaccination. The receptors were gathered from a man between 18 and 29 years old who received the YFV17D yellow fever vaccine.

Ten or more counts support this clonotype. The DNA of the CDR3 is TGTGCCAGCAGCTTGTCTAGCGGAGTAGCCAAAAACATTCAGTACTTC. Amino acids: CASSLSSGVAKNIQYF. The chain couples TRBV7-9 to TRBJ2-4, with 7 bases aligning to TRBD2. With 3 bases clipped from V and 0 bases from J, the junction kept 5 bases outside the gene matches. The CDR3 extends over 16 amino acids. Germline-derived CDR1 and CDR2 are SEHNR and FQNEAQ (reference sequence).

This clonotype has just a few counts. The J gene is TRBJ2-7, the V gene TRBV28; a weak D match, TRBD2 (5 bases). The CDR3 spans 15 residues. Trimming removed 6 bases at V and 4 bases at J, with 19 bases between. Germline V gives CDR1 MDHEN, CDR2 SYDVKM. CDR3 bases: TGTGCCAGCAGCCCTTCCCCTACTAGGAGGTACGAGCAGTACGTC. Amino acids: CASSPSPTRRYEQYV.

This rearrangement joins TRBV6-2 or TRBV6-3 to TRBJ1-5, with D possibly being TRBD1 (6 bases). The CDR3 sequence is 16 residues long. Per the germline V gene, CDR1 is MNHEY and CDR2 is SVGEGT. Trimming took 7 bases from V and 1 from J, leaving 17 bases between them. The CDR3 DNA is TGTGCCAGCATGGTCAGGGGTGATCGGAGCAATCAGCCCCAGCATTTT. Amino acid sequence: CASMVRGDRSNQPQHF.

The sample holds a few counts of this clonotype. This sequence joins TRBV12-3 or TRBV12-4 and TRBJ1-5; 7 bases align to TRBD1. The CDR3 totals 14 residues. Trimming cost V 5 bases and J 7 bases; bases outside gene matches: 8. The CDR3 loop is CASSVDRSDQPQHF. The CDR3 bases are TGTGCCAGCAGTGTGGACAGGTCCGACCAGCCCCAGCATTTT.

The rearrangement links TRBV7-2 to TRBJ1-2; tentatively, D is TRBD1 (6 bases). Germline lookup yields CDR1 SGHTA and CDR2 FQGNSA. V lost 5 bases and J lost 4, with 17 bases in between. The CDR3 spans 15 residues. CDR3 coding DNA: TGTGCCAGCAGCCGTCCAGGGGAGGTTCTCTATGGCTACACCTTC. The encoded protein is CASSRPGEVLYGYTF.

The chain is built from TRBV30 and TRBJ1-1; D not resolved. Germline V gene sequence: CDR1 GTSNPN, CDR2 SVGIG (reference sequence). The V end was cut by 4 bases, the J end by 8 bases, with 11 bases between. The CDR3 totals 11 residues. The CDR3 region has the DNA TGTGCCTGGACACCCGAAGTAGAAGCTTTCTTT. Translation gives CAWTPEVEAFF.

The J gene is TRBJ2-1, the V gene TRBV20-1; perhaps TRBD1 as D (6 bases). Germline V gene data show CDR1 as DFQATT and CDR2 as SNEGSKA (reference sequence). The ends were cut back, 0 bases at V and 10 bases at J, with 13 bases in the middle. This CDR3 is 13 amino acids long. Here the CDR3 reads CSARDPRGQEQFF. In DNA form, the CDR3 reads TGCAGTGCTAGAGATCCCAGGGGCCAAGAGCAGTTCTTC.

The V gene is TRBV6-1, the J gene TRBJ2-5, with 12 bases identical to TRBD2. Germline CDR1 reads MNHNS; CDR2 reads SASEGT. The ends lost 3 bases at V and 7 bases at J; junction bases unmatched: 9. The CDR3 is 16 residues long. This chain's CDR3 is CASSEASGGAGGTQYF. CDR3 nucleotide sequence: TGTGCCAGCAGTGAGGCTAGCGGGGGGGCCGGTGGGACCCAGTACTTC.

This clonotype was seen a handful of times. The chain combines TRBV20-1 with TRBJ1-1; possible D gene TRBD1, 5 bases. CDR3 length: 12 amino acids. Trimming shortened V by 5 bases and J by 2 bases, and 9 bases separated the two germline ends. Germline assignment: CDR1 DFQATT and CDR2 SNEGSKA (reference sequence). The CDR3 bases are TGCAGTGCTTTTCAGGGAAACACTGAAGCTTTCTTT. Translated, it gives CSAFQGNTEAFF.

This clonotype was counted a few times. V gene TRBV7-9 combines with J gene TRBJ1-2, with 7 positions matching TRBD1. Per germline, CDR1 SEHNR and CDR2 FQNEAQ (reference sequence). V shed 5 bases and J 5 bases; nucleotides not matched to a gene: 2. This CDR3 contains 12 residues. In DNA, the CDR3 is TGTGCCAGCAGCGCGGGACAGTATGGCTACACCTTC. Its translation is CASSAGQYGYTF.

This clonotype turned up a few times. This chain joins TRBV7-3 and TRBJ2-3, with 8 bases identical to TRBD2. In germline, CDR1 is SGHTA, CDR2 FQGTGA. J lost 2 bases, V lost 4 bases, and 8 bases had no gene match. This CDR3 comprises 16 residues. The CDR3 is CASSSRGGTNTDTQYF. Written as DNA, the CDR3 is TGTGCCAGCAGCTCGCGCGGGGGGACTAACACAGATACGCAGTATTTT.

This clonotype was detected only a few times. The rearrangement links TRBV7-2 to TRBJ2-1, with D perhaps matching TRBD1 (7 bases). Trimming removed 6 bases from V and 7 bases from J, with 13 bases in between. The CDR3 contains 13 residues. Germline CDR1 reads SGHTA; CDR2 reads FQGNSA. In nucleotides, the CDR3 is TGTGCCAGCAGTCGCAGGGGGGAGAATGAGCAGTTCTTC. Translating gives CASSRRGENEQFF.

The chain has TRBV4-3 and TRBJ1-2; TRBD1 agrees at 8 bases. J lost 6 bases, V lost 1 base, and 10 bases had no gene match. In germline, CDR1 is LGHNA, CDR2 YSLEER. The CDR3 is made up of 16 amino acids. Here the CDR3 DNA reads TGCGCCAGCAGCCAAGTCACAGGGGGGCTCGGACATGGCTACACCTTC. This gives the protein CASSQVTGGLGHGYTF.

This clonotype was counted ten times or more. The V call is TRBV11-2, the J call TRBJ1-6, with TRBD1 matching over 8 bases. The CDR3 consists of 18 residues. Looked up from germline, CDR1 is SGHAT and CDR2 is FQNNGV. With 2 bases clipped from V and 7 bases from J, the junction kept 13 bases outside the gene matches. The CDR3 sequence is CASSLFPRGRVENSPLHF. The CDR3 region has the DNA TGTGCCAGCAGCTTATTTCCCAGGGGGCGCGTCGAGAATTCACCCCTCCACTTT.

The sample holds many counts of this clonotype. The chain combines TRBV11-2 with TRBJ2-1, with a tentative D call TRBD1 (5 bases). V lost 5 bases and J lost 10, with 18 bases in between. CDR3 length: 14 amino acids. CDR1 and CDR2 (germline): SGHAT, FQNNGV. The CDR3 protein is CASSTTQAAGEQFF. CDR3 bases: TGTGCCAGCAGCACCACACAGGCGGCCGGGGAGCAGTTCTTC.

This clonotype came up a few times. J is TRBJ2-3 and V is TRBV11-2, with a possible D match to TRBD1 (6 bases). The CDR3 runs to 18 residues. CDR1 and CDR2 from the germline V gene are SGHAT and FQNNGV. The V gene lost 5 bases and the J gene lost 7 bases, with 28 bases spanning the gap. The CDR3: CASSRQADGGPPGYTQYF. CDR3 nucleotide sequence: TGTGCCAGCAGCCGACAGGCGGACGGCGGGCCCCCCGGGTATACGCAGTATTTT.

The gene calls are TRBV3-1 and TRBJ2-5, with D perhaps TRBD1 or TRBD2 (5 bases each). This CDR3 has 14 residues. Per germline, CDR1 LGHDT and CDR2 YNNKEL (reference sequence). Trimming removed 1 base at V and 3 bases at J, with 9 bases between. In nucleotides, the CDR3 is TGTGCCAGCAGCCAAGGAGTGGGGGAAGAGACCCAGTACTTC. This codes for CASSQGVGEETQYF.

This chain connects TRBV5-1 to TRBJ2-3; maybe TRBD2 (6 bases). Trimming stripped 2 bases from V and 3 bases from J, with 10 bases between. The CDR3 totals 14 residues. Per germline, CDR1 SGHRS and CDR2 YFSETQ. This CDR3 reads CASSFGAGTDTQYF. The CDR3 DNA follows: TGCGCCAGCAGCTTCGGGGCGGGGACAGATACGCAGTATTTT.

This clonotype was counted a single time. The rearrangement joins TRBV5-1 to TRBJ1-6; 11 bases are shared with TRBD1. The CDR3 length is 15 residues. Germline values: CDR1 SGHRS, CDR2 YFSETQ. Trimming removed 4 bases from V and 7 bases from J; junction bases left unmatched: 4. The CDR3 DNA reads as TGCGCCAGCAGCATGGACAGGGGGCAAAATTCACCCCTCCACTTT. Residues: CASSMDRGQNSPLHF. Full variable domain (outside the CDR3, taken from reference TRBV5-1 and TRBJ1-6): KAGVTQTPRYLIKTRGQQVTLSCSPISGHRSVSWYQQTPGQGLQFLFEYFSETQRNKGNFPGRFSGRQFSNSRSEMNVSTLELGDSALYLCASSMDRGQNSPLHFGNGTRLTVT.

This clonotype came up a few times. The rearrangement joins TRBV12-3 or TRBV12-4 to TRBJ2-7; TRBD1 might be the D (6 bases). Trimming removed 5 bases from V and 2 bases from J, with 13 bases in between. The CDR3 is 14 residues long. The CDR3 coding sequence is TGTGCCAGCAGTCCCGGGGACAATCCCTACGAGCAGTACGTC. Protein sequence: CASSPGDNPYEQYV.

The rearrangement links TRBV27 to TRBJ1-5; D is unresolved. Trimming removed 2 bases at V and 5 bases at J, with 13 bases between. Germline CDR1 is MNHEY and CDR2 is SMNVEV (reference sequence). The length of the CDR3 is 15 residues. Written as DNA, the CDR3 is TGTGCCAGCAGTTTAACGTTTCGGGCTTATCAGCCCCAGCATTTT. Its translation: CASSLTFRAYQPQHF.